This T cell receptor beta chain was documented in a study of shared clonotypes between healthy human individuals. The assay was carried out at the deep level. For each subset, genomic DNA was distributed in equal portions over several immunoSEQ plates. The table came from immunoSEQ multiplex PCR; TCRdb's copy has only in-frame clones and leaves some out. Here the sample spans approximately 1.1 million clones, 75% to 80% being singletons. Germline V gene lookup returns CDR1 SNHLY and CDR2 FYNNEI. The J segment lost 2 bases and the V segment lost 6 bases, leaving 5 bases of the junction unmatched. The CDR3 spans 15 residues.

The sample comprised memory CD4+ T cells from PBMCs. The subset was: CD45RA-negative fraction. The chain recombines TRBV2 with TRBJ2-5; TRBD1 matches at 11 bases. This receptor was identified in a man aged 18 to 30 in good health. Some clones in this sample may be carry-over from other donors' samples. The CDR3 reads CASRNGTGGQETQYF. DNA for the CDR3: TGTGCCAGCAGAAATGGGACAGGGGGACAAGAGACCCAGTACTTC.